A selection of T cell receptor beta chains follows, all from one sample in a study of T cell clones after liver transplantation. Clones were sequenced by immunoSEQ multiplex PCR, and TCRdb holds only the in-frame ones, with some missing. The sample carries approximately 18,000 clones, roughly nine tenths recorded once. The input for sequencing was CD8+ T cells from blood, taken about 46 months after liver transplant. These receptors came from a human patient who received a liver transplant. Some T cells may possibly be graft donor cells. The CDR3 runs from the conserved cysteine through the conserved F or W. A D gene is named only where the DNA matches it firmly. Rows give clone size only sometimes, using once, few, many, or a class for an expanded clone.

d_gene: TRBD2
j_gene: TRBJ2-7
v_gene: TRBV7-2
abundance: -
CDR3nt: TGTGCCAGCAGCCATAGCGGGCCTGCCTACGAGCAGTACTTC
CDR3aa: CASSHSGPAYEQYF

d_gene: -
j_gene: TRBJ1-1
v_gene: TRBV5-1
abundance: -
CDR3nt: TGCGCCAGCAGCTTGGACCAGTTGAACACTGAAGCTTTCTTT
CDR3aa: CASSLDQLNTEAFF

d_gene: TRBD2
j_gene: TRBJ2-7
v_gene: TRBV7-3
abundance: -
CDR3nt: TGTGCCAGCAGCCCCGGACTAGCGGTAGATGAGCAGTACTTC
CDR3aa: CASSPGLAVDEQYF

d_gene: -
j_gene: TRBJ2-7
v_gene: TRBV5-1
abundance: -
CDR3nt: TGCGCCAGCAGCCCCTATTACGAGCAGTACTTC
CDR3aa: CASSPYYEQYF

d_gene: TRBD2
j_gene: TRBJ2-1
v_gene: TRBV30
abundance: -
CDR3nt: TGTGCCTGGAGTGTACGGGCGGGAGGCGATGAGCAGTTCTTC
CDR3aa: CAWSVRAGGDEQFF

d_gene: -
j_gene: TRBJ1-5
v_gene: TRBV19
abundance: -
CDR3nt: TGTGCCAGTAGTCCAACGGATTTGGGGAGACAGCCCCAGCATTTT
CDR3aa: CASSPTDLGRQPQHF

d_gene: TRBD1
j_gene: TRBJ2-1
v_gene: TRBV20-1
abundance: -
CDR3nt: TGCAGTGCTCATACAGGGGGACTGCAGTTCTTC
CDR3aa: CSAHTGGLQFF

d_gene: TRBD1
j_gene: TRBJ1-1
v_gene: TRBV28
abundance: -
CDR3nt: TGTGCCAGCAGTTTCAGGGGGGGAGACACTGAAGCTTTCTTT
CDR3aa: CASSFRGGDTEAFF

d_gene: -
j_gene: TRBJ2-2
v_gene: TRBV27
abundance: -
CDR3nt: TGTGCCAGCAGTCCGACATGGGCGGCCGGGGAGCTGTTTTTT
CDR3aa: CASSPTWAAGELFF

d_gene: -
j_gene: TRBJ2-7
v_gene: TRBV15
abundance: -
CDR3nt: TGTGCCACCAGCAAAACGGAAGACCCCTTTTTCGAGCAGTACTTC
CDR3aa: CATSKTEDPFFEQYF

d_gene: TRBD2
j_gene: TRBJ2-7
v_gene: TRBV7-9
abundance: -
CDR3nt: TGTGCCAGCAGCTTAAAACTCAGCGGGAGGGCCTACGAGCAGTACTTC
CDR3aa: CASSLKLSGRAYEQYF

d_gene: TRBD2
j_gene: TRBJ2-1
v_gene: TRBV19
abundance: -
CDR3nt: TGTGCCAGTAGTGTCCTAGCGGGAGGGTCCTACAATGAGCAGTTCTTC
CDR3aa: CASSVLAGGSYNEQFF

d_gene: -
j_gene: TRBJ2-1
v_gene: TRBV9
abundance: -
CDR3nt: TGTGCCAGCAGCGATCCAGGGTACAATGAGCAGTTCTTC
CDR3aa: CASSDPGYNEQFF

d_gene: -
j_gene: TRBJ1-3
v_gene: TRBV28
abundance: -
CDR3nt: TGTGCCAGCACCTCGGGTTTAACGGGAAACACCATATATTTT
CDR3aa: CASTSGLTGNTIYF

d_gene: -
j_gene: TRBJ1-1
v_gene: TRBV6-5
abundance: -
CDR3nt: TGTGCCAGCAGTTCCTTCACTGAAGCTTTCTTT
CDR3aa: CASSSFTEAFF

d_gene: TRBD1
j_gene: TRBJ2-1
v_gene: TRBV18
abundance: once
CDR3nt: TGTGCCAGCTCACCACCGGGACAGGACTACAATGAGCAGTTCTTC
CDR3aa: CASSPPGQDYNEQFF

d_gene: -
j_gene: TRBJ1-1
v_gene: TRBV27
abundance: -
CDR3nt: TGTGCCAGCAGTTTGGGGGGACCGAACACTGAAGCTTTCTTT
CDR3aa: CASSLGGPNTEAFF

d_gene: -
j_gene: TRBJ2-1
v_gene: TRBV29-1
abundance: -
CDR3nt: TGCAGCGTTTACAAGGGGATTAATGAGCAGTTCTTC
CDR3aa: CSVYKGINEQFF

d_gene: TRBD2
j_gene: TRBJ2-1
v_gene: TRBV4-1
abundance: medium-sized
CDR3nt: TGCGCCAGCAGCCAAGCCAGGGCTAGCGGGAGGGGCGCCTACAATGAGCAGTTCTTC
CDR3aa: CASSQARASGRGAYNEQFF

d_gene: -
j_gene: TRBJ1-5
v_gene: TRBV28
abundance: -
CDR3nt: TGTGCCAGCAACCGGGACGGTGTTTGGAATCAGCCCCAGCATTTT
CDR3aa: CASNRDGVWNQPQHF

d_gene: -
j_gene: TRBJ1-2
v_gene: TRBV20-1
abundance: -
CDR3nt: TGCAGTGCCACCTATGGCTACACCTTC
CDR3aa: CSATYGYTF

d_gene: -
j_gene: TRBJ2-7
v_gene: TRBV4-3
abundance: -
CDR3nt: TGCGCCAGCAGCCAGTTCCAGGGGAACGAGCAGTACTTC
CDR3aa: CASSQFQGNEQYF

d_gene: TRBD2
j_gene: TRBJ2-1
v_gene: TRBV19
abundance: -
CDR3nt: TGTGCCAGTAGTATAAAGGTAGCGGGATCCTACAATGAGCAGTTCTTC
CDR3aa: CASSIKVAGSYNEQFF

d_gene: -
j_gene: TRBJ2-1
v_gene: TRBV19
abundance: -
CDR3nt: TGTGCCAGTAGTATAATGGGGGTGATTTTCAATGAGCAGTTCTTC
CDR3aa: CASSIMGVIFNEQFF

d_gene: -
j_gene: TRBJ2-1
v_gene: TRBV5-1
abundance: -
CDR3nt: TGCACCAGCAGCCCGGGAGTTTGGTCACTTGGCGATGAGCAGTTCTTC
CDR3aa: CTSSPGVWSLGDEQFF

d_gene: -
j_gene: TRBJ1-1
v_gene: TRBV4-1
abundance: -
CDR3nt: TGCGCCAGCAGCCAGACCCAGAACACTGAAGCTTTCTTT
CDR3aa: CASSQTQNTEAFF

d_gene: -
j_gene: TRBJ1-1
v_gene: TRBV7-9
abundance: -
CDR3nt: TGTGCCAGCAGCCCCGTCTTGAACACTGAAGCTTTCTTT
CDR3aa: CASSPVLNTEAFF

d_gene: -
j_gene: TRBJ2-3
v_gene: TRBV7-8
abundance: -
CDR3nt: TGTGCCAGCAGCTCAGGACGGACGAACACGAATACGCAGTATTTT
CDR3aa: CASSSGRTNTNTQYF

d_gene: -
j_gene: TRBJ1-5
v_gene: TRBV6-5
abundance: -
CDR3nt: TGTGCCAGCAGTTACGGCCCGGGACAGCCCCAGCATTTT
CDR3aa: CASSYGPGQPQHF

d_gene: -
j_gene: TRBJ1-1
v_gene: TRBV29-1
abundance: -
CDR3nt: TGCAGCGTTCAAAGGCAGGGACCGGAGACTGAAGCTTTCTTT
CDR3aa: CSVQRQGPETEAFF

d_gene: -
j_gene: TRBJ1-1
v_gene: TRBV19
abundance: -
CDR3nt: TGTGCCAGTACTTTAGGGAGCACTGAAGCTTTCTTT
CDR3aa: CASTLGSTEAFF

d_gene: -
j_gene: TRBJ1-3
v_gene: TRBV27
abundance: -
CDR3nt: TGTGCCAGCAGGGGTGGGCTGAGCTCTGGAAACACCATATATTTT
CDR3aa: CASRGGLSSGNTIYF

d_gene: -
j_gene: TRBJ2-4
v_gene: TRBV6-5
abundance: few
CDR3nt: TGTGCCAGCAGTTACGGACGGGGAAACATTCAGTACTTC
CDR3aa: CASSYGRGNIQYF

d_gene: TRBD1
j_gene: TRBJ1-1
v_gene: TRBV4-3
abundance: -
CDR3nt: TGCGCCAGCAGCCTCCTGACAGGGGGGGACACTGAAGCTTTCTTT
CDR3aa: CASSLLTGGDTEAFF

d_gene: -
j_gene: TRBJ1-5
v_gene: TRBV19
abundance: -
CDR3nt: TGTGCCAGTAGTGCGACGGGTGGGTGGAATCAGCCCCAGCATTTT
CDR3aa: CASSATGGWNQPQHF